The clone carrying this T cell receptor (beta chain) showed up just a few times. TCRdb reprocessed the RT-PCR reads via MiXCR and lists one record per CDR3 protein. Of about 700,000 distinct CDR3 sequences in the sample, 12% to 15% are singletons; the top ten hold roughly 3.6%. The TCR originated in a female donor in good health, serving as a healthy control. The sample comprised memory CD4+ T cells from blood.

CDR3 in amino acids: CASSLRLGNEQFF. CDR3 bases: TGTGCCAGCAGCTTAAGGTTGGGAAATGAGCAGTTCTTC. The chain employs TRBV7-3 and TRBJ2-1; no definite D call. The CDR3 runs to 13 residues. CDR1 is SGHTA, CDR2 FQGTGA, per germline. V lost 1 base and J lost 7, with 8 bases in between.